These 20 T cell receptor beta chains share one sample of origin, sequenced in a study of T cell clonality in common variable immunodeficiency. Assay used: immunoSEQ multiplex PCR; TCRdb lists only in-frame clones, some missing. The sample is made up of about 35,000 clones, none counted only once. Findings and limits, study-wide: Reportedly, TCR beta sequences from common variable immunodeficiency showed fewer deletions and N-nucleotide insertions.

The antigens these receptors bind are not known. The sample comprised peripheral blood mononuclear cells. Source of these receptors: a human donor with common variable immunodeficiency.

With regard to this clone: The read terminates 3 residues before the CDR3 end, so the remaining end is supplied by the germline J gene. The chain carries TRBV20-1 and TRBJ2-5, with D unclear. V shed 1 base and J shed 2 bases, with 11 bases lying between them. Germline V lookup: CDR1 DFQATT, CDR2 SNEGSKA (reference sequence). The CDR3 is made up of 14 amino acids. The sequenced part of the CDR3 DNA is TGCAGTGCTAGAGTATCTTTTCCGCAAGAGACC. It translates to CSARVSFPQET. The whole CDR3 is CSARVSFPQETQYF.

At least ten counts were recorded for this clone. The covered CDR3 bases are TGCGCCAGCGGGGACAGTCCCGGCTATGGC. Amino acids: CASGDSPGYG. The CDR3, in full, reads CASGDSPGYGYTF. The chain links TRBV5-1 to TRBJ1-2; TRBD1 matches 7 bases. The CDR3 is cut off 3 residues early in the read; its end comes from the germline J gene. J lost 4 bases, V lost 7 bases, and 7 bases had no gene match. The germline CDR1 and CDR2 sequences are SGHRS and YFSETQ. This CDR3 has 13 residues.

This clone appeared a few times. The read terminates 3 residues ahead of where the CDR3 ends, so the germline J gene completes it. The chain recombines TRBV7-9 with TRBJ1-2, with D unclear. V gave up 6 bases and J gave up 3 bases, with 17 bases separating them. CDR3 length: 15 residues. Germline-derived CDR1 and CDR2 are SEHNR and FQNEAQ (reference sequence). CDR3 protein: CASSPTSLADYGYTF. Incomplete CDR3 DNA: TGTGCCAGCAGTCCCACCTCTCTCGCGGACTATGGC.

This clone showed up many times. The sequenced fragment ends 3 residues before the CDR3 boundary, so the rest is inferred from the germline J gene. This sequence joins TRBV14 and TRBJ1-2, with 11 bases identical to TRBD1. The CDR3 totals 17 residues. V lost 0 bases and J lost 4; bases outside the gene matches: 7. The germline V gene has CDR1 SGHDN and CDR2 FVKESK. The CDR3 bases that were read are TGTGCCAGCAGCCAAGAACGGAGGACAGGGGGCCTCTATGGC. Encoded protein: CASSQERRTGGLYG. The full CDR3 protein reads CASSQERRTGGLYGYTF.

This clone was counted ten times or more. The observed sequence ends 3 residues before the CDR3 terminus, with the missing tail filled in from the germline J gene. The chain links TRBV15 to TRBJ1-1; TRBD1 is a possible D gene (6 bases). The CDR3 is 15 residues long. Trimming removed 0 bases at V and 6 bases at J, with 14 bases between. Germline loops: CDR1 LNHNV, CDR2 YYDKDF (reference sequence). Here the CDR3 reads CATSRDIGGGSEAFF. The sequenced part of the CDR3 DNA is TGTGCCACCAGCAGAGATATCGGCGGGGGCTCTGAA.

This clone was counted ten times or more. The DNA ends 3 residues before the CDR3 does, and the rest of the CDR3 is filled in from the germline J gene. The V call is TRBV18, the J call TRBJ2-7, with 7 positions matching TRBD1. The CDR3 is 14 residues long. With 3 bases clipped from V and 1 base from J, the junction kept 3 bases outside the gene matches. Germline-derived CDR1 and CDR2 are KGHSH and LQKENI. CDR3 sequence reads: CASSPAQGSYEQYF. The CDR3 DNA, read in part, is TGTGCCAGCTCACCGGCACAGGGGTCCTACGAG. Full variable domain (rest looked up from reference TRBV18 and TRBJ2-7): NAGVMQNPRHLVRRRGQEARLRCSPMKGHSHVYWYRQLPEEGLKFMVYLQKENIIDESGMPKERFSAEFPKEGPSILRIQQVVRGDSAAYFCASSPAQGSYEQYFGPGTRLTVT.

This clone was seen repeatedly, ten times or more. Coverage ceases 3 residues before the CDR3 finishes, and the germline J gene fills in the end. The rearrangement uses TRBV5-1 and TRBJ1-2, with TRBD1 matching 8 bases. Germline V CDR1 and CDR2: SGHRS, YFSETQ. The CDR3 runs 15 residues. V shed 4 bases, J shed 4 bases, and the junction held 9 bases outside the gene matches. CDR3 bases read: TGCGCCAGCAGCAGCGGTAATACAGGGGGCTATGGC. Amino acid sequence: CASSSGNTGGYG. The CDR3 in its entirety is CASSSGNTGGYGYTF.

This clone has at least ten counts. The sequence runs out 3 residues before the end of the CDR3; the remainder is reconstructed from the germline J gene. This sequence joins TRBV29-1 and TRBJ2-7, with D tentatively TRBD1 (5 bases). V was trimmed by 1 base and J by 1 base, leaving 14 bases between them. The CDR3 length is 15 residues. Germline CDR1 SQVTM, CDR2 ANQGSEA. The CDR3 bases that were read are TGCAGCGTTGAAGGTGGGCAGGGTAGTTCCTACGAG. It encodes CSVEGGQGSSYE. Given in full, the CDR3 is CSVEGGQGSSYEQYF.

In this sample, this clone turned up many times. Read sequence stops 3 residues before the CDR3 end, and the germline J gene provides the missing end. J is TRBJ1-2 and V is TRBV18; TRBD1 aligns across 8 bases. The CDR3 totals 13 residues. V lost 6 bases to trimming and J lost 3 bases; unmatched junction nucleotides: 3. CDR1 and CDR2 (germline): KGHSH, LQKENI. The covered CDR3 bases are TGTGCCAGCTCTCCGGGACAGGACTATGGC. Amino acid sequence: CASSPGQDYG. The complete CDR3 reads CASSPGQDYGYTF.

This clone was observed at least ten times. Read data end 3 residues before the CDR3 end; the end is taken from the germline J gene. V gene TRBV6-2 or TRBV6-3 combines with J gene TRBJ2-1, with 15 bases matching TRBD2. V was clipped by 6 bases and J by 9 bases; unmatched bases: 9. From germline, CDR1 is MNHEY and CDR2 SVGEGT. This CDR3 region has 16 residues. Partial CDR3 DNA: TGTGCCAGCAGCAAATGGACTAGCGGGAGGGCCGGTGAG. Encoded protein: CASSKWTSGRAGE. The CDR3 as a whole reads CASSKWTSGRAGEQFF.

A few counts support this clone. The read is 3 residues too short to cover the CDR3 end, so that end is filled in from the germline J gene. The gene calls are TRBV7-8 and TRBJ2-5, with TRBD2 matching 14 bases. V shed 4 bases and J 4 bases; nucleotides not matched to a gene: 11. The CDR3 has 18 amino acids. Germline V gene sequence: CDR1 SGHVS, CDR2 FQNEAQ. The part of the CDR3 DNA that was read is TGTGCCAGCAGCTCCCTAACCAGACTAGCGGGAGGGGGAGAGACC. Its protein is CASSSLTRLAGGGET. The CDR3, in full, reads CASSSLTRLAGGGETQYF.

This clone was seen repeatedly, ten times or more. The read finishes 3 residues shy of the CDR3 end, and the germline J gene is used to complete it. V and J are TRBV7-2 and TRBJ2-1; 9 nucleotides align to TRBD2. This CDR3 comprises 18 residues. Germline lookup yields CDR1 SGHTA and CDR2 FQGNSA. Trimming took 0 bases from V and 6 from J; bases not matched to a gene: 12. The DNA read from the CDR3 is TGTGCCAGCAGCTTAGCTAACACGCTAGCGGGAACGAGCAATGAG. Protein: CASSLANTLAGTSNE. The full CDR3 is CASSLANTLAGTSNEQFF.

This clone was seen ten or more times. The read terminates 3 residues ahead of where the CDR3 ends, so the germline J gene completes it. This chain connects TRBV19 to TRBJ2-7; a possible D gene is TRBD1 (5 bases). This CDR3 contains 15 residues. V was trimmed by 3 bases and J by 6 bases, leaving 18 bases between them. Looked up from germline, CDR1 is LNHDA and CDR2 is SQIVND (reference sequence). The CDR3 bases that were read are TGTGCCAGTAGTATCGCAGGGTATGAGCTTGGCGAG. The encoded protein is CASSIAGYELGE. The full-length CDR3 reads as CASSIAGYELGEQYF.

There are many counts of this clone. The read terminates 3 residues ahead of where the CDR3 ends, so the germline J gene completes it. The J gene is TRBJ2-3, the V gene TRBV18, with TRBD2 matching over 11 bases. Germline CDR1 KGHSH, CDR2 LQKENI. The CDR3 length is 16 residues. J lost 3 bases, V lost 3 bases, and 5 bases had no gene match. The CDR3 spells CASSPLAGGGTDTQYF. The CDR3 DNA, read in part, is TGTGCCAGCTCACCTCTAGCGGGAGGAGGGACAGATACG.

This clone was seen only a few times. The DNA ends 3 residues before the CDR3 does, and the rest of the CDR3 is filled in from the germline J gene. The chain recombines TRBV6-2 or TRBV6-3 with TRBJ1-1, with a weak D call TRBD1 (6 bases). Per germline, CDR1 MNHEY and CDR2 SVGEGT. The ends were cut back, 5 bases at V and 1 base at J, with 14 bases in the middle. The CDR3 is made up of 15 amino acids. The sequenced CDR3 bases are TGTGCCAGCAGTAGGAAGCCAGGGGAGAACACTGAA. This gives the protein CASSRKPGENTE. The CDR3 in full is CASSRKPGENTEAFF.

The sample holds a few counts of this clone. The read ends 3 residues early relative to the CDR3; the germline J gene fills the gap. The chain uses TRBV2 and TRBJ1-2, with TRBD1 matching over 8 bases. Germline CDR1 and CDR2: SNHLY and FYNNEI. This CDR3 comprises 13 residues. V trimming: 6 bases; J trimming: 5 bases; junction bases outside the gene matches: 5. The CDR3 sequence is CASSGTGTYGYTF. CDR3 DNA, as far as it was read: TGTGCCAGCAGCGGGACAGGTACTTATGGC.

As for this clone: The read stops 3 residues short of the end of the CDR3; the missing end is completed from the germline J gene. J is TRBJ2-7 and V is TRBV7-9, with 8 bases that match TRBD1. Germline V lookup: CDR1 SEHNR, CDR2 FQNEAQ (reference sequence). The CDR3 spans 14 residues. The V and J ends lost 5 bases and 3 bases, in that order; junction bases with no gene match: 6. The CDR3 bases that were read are TGTGCCAGCAGCCCAGGACAGGGTATCTACGAG. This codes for CASSPGQGIYE. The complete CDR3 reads CASSPGQGIYEQYF.

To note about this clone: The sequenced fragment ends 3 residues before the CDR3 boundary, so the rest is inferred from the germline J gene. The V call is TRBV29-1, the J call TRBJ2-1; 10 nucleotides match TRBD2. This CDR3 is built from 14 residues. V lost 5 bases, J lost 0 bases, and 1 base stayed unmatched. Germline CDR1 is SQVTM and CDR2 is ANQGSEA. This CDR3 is CSVSSGSSYNEQFF. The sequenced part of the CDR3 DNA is TGCAGCGTTTCTAGCGGGAGCTCCTACAATGAG.

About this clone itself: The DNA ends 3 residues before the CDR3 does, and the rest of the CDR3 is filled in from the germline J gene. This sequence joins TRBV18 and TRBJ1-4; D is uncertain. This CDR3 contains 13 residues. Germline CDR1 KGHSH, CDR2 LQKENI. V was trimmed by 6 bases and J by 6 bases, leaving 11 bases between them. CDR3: CASSGGGDEKLFF. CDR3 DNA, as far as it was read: TGTGCCAGCTCCGGAGGCGGGGATGAAAAA.

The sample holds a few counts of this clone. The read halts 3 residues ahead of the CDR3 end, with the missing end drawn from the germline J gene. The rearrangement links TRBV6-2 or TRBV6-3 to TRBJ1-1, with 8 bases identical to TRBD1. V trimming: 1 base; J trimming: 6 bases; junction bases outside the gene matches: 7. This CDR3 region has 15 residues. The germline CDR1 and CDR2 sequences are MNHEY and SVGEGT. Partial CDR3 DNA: TGTGCCAGCAGTTACTACGACAGGGGAGGGCCTGAA. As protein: CASSYYDRGGPE. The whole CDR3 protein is CASSYYDRGGPEAFF.